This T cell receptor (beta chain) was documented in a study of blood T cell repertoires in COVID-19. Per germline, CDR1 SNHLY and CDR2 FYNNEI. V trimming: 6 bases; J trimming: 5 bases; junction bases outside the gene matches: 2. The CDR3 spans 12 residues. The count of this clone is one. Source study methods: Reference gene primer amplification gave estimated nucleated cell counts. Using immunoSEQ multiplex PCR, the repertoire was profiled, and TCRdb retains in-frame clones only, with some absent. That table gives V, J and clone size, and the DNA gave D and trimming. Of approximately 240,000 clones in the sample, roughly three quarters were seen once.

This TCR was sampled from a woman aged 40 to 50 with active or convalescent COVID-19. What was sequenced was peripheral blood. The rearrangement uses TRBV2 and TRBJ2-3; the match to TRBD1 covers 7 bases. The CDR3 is CASRNRGDTQYF. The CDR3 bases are TGTGCCAGCAGGAACAGGGGAGATACGCAGTATTTT.